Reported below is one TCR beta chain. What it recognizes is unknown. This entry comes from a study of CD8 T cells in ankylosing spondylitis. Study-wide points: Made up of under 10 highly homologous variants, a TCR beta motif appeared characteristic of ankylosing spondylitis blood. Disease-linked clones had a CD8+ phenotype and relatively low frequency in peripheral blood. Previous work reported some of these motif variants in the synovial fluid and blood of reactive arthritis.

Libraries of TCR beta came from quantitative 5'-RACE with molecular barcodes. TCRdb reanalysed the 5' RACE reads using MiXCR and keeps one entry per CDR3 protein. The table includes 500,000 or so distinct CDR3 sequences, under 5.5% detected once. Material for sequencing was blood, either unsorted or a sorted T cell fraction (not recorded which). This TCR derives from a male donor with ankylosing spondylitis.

In nucleotides, the CDR3 is TGTGCCTGTAACAGGGCTGAAGCTTTCTTT. Protein product: CACNRAEAFF. V is TRBV30 and J is TRBJ1-1; D possibly corresponds to TRBD1 (6 bases). The V end lost 6 bases, the J end lost 6 bases, and 8 bases lay between the germline ends. The CDR3 totals 10 residues. Germline V lookup: CDR1 GTSNPN, CDR2 SVGIG (reference sequence). The whole variable domain, remainder taken from reference TRBV30 and TRBJ1-1, is SQTIHQWPATLVQPVGSPLSLECTVEGTSNPNLYWYRQAAGRGLQLLFYSVGIGQISSEVPQNLSASRPQDRQFILSSKKLLLSDSGFYLCACNRAEAFFGQGTRLTVV.